Below, 32 T cell receptor beta chains from the same sample are listed, as sequenced in a study of metastatic and nonmetastatic thyroid tumors (dated by TCRdb to about 2020). The library came from PCR. The sample was run on an Illumina HiSeq 4000. TCRdb reran the public reads through fastp at Q25 and MiXCR, keeping productive beta chains. In this sample the table shows around 65,000 clones, around 14% of which occur a single time. Approximately 7% of the sample comes from the top ten. No patient had received any treatment before thyroid surgery. Sequences were obtained from blood. These receptors all stem from a male donor with papillary thyroid cancer or a benign thyroid nodule (not recorded which). Some clones in this sample may be carry-over from other donors' samples.

Comments on this clone: Relative to the germline gene, one junction end is altered; a read error may explain this. The chain combines TRBV3-1 with TRBJ1-2; the D gene is possibly TRBD1 (6 bases). The CDR3 extends over 14 amino acids. Germline lookup yields CDR1 LGHDT and CDR2 YNNKEL (reference sequence). For the CDR3, the DNA is TGTGCCAGCAGCCAGAGGGGGGGATGGAGGCTATTAGCCTTC. It yields the protein CASSQRGGWRLLAF.

This clone was detected ten times or more. V is TRBV20-1 and J is TRBJ2-1, with 13 bases matching TRBD2. The germline V gene encodes CDR1 DFQATT and CDR2 SNEGSKA (reference sequence). The CDR3 totals 14 residues. V shed 6 bases, J shed 9 bases, and the junction held 8 bases outside the gene matches. CDR3 sequence (DNA): TGCAGTGCCAGCCGGACTAGCGGGAGTGTTGAGCAGTTCTTC. Protein: CSASRTSGSVEQFF.

With respect to this clone: The germline gene is not matched at one end of the junction; a read error may be the cause. The V gene is TRBV24-1, the J gene TRBJ1-5; D ambiguous. This CDR3 contains 16 residues. Germline V lookup: CDR1 KGHDR, CDR2 SFDVKD. Here the CDR3 reads CATSDARVRLGQPQHF. As DNA, the CDR3 is TGTGCCACCAGTGATGCCCGTGTCCGGTTAGGTCAGCCCCAACATTTT.

In its sample, this clone was seen many times. V usage is TRBV2 and J usage is TRBJ2-7; 10 bases are a match to TRBD2. CDR1 and CDR2 from the germline V gene are SNHLY and FYNNEI. The CDR3 is made up of 16 amino acids. V gave up 1 base and J gave up 2 bases; unmatched junction bases: 5. The CDR3 DNA is TGTGCCAGCAGTGAAGACCTTAGCGGGAGGACCTACGAGCAGTACGTC. Amino acids: CASSEDLSGRTYEQYV.

Ten or more counts support this clone. The chain joins TRBV6-2 or TRBV6-3 to TRBJ2-2, with 7 bases identical to TRBD1. The length of the CDR3 is 16 residues. Germline CDR1 reads MNHEY; CDR2 reads SVGEGT. Losses at the gene ends were 4 bases for V and 0 bases for J; bases not matched to a gene: 5. CDR3 loop: CASSFLTGTNTGELFF. The CDR3 region has the DNA TGTGCCAGCAGTTTCCTGACAGGGACGAACACCGGGGAGCTGTTTTTT.

This rearrangement joins TRBV6-2 or TRBV6-3 to TRBJ2-1; D possibly corresponds to TRBD2 (6 bases). Deletions cut 10 bases from V and 10 bases from J, with 17 bases between. There are 12 residues in the CDR3. Looked up from germline, CDR1 is MNHEY and CDR2 is SVGEGT. Written as DNA, the CDR3 is TGTGCCACCTCGCGACTAGTCCGCGAGCAGTTCTTC. Residues: CATSRLVREQFF.

This clone was recorded at least ten times. The gene calls are TRBV5-6 and TRBJ1-2; tentatively, D is TRBD1 (6 bases). Deletions cut 2 bases from V and 8 bases from J, with 13 bases between. The CDR3 length is 13 residues. CDR1 is SGHDT and CDR2 is YYEEEE in the germline V gene. This CDR3 is CASSFVTGSGYTF. CDR3 in DNA: TGTGCCAGCAGCTTTGTCACAGGGAGCGGCTACACCTTC.

This clone occurred many times. Other DNA variants within this sample encode the same CDR3. The gene calls are TRBV15 and TRBJ2-3, with TRBD1 identical over 9 bases. Germline V gives CDR1 LNHNV, CDR2 YYDKDF (reference sequence). After removal of 0 bases from V and 2 bases from J, the junction contained 6 bases not matched to a gene. The CDR3 has 17 residues. The CDR3, as DNA: TGTGCCACCAGCAGAGATAGGGGACAGGGATTCACAGATACGCAGTATTTT. Its protein is CATSRDRGQGFTDTQYF.

Remarks on this clone: A single base separates this from a much larger clone, so it may be a read error. This chain uses TRBV9 with TRBJ2-5, with TRBD1 identical over 12 bases. CDR1 and CDR2 from the germline V gene are SGDLS and YYNGEE. V was pared by 8 bases and J by 2 bases, with 10 bases of the junction left unmatched. This CDR3 spans 16 amino acids. The CDR3 nucleotides are TGTGCCAGTAACAAGGGACAGGGGGCTTATCAAGAGACCCAGTACTTC. Protein product: CASNKGQGAYQETQYF.

This clone came up many times. This rearrangement joins TRBV6-2 or TRBV6-3 to TRBJ2-7; D unresolved. Between the trimmed V and J ends, which lost 7 bases and 3 bases, there was a span of 13 bases. The length of the CDR3 is 13 residues. Germline assignment: CDR1 MNHEY and CDR2 SVGEGT. This CDR3 is CASIKTNYYEQYF. DNA for the CDR3: TGTGCCAGCATCAAGACCAACTACTACGAGCAGTACTTC.

This clone was seen at least ten times. The genes are TRBV3-1 and TRBJ2-7; no clear D. This CDR3 spans 14 amino acids. Germline CDR1 reads LGHDT; CDR2 reads YNNKEL (reference sequence). V dropped 0 bases and J dropped 5 bases, with 11 bases sitting between them. CDR3 sequence: CASSQDRPLDEQYF. Written as DNA, the CDR3 is TGTGCCAGCAGCCAAGACAGACCGCTGGACGAGCAGTACTTC.

This clone has ten or more counts. The chain carries TRBV5-1 and TRBJ2-5; perhaps TRBD2 as D (6 bases). There are 15 residues in the CDR3. V lost 1 base and J lost 2, with 12 bases in between. Germline V CDR1 and CDR2: SGHRS, YFSETQ. The CDR3 loop reads CASSLWGESQETQYF. In DNA form, the CDR3 reads TGCGCCAGCAGCTTGTGGGGGGAGTCACAAGAGACCCAGTACTTC.

Note on this clone: A junction boundary mismatches the germline segment, possibly from a read error. Different DNA sequences within this sample yield the same CDR3. This chain links TRBV6-1 with TRBJ1-1, with 8 bases that match TRBD1. The CDR3 extends over 15 amino acids. Germline CDR1 MNHNS, CDR2 SASEGT. The CDR3: CASSGTGGVGTEAFF. For the CDR3, the DNA is TGCGCCAGCAGTGGTACAGGGGGAGTTGGCACTGAAGCTTTCTTT.

At least ten counts were recorded for this clone. The sample contains more than one DNA sequence encoding this CDR3. V gene TRBV11-2 combines with J gene TRBJ2-7; a possible D gene is TRBD1 (5 bases). CDR1 and CDR2 (germline): SGHAT, FQNNGV. The CDR3 covers 13 residues. For the CDR3, the DNA is TGTGCCAGCAGCTTAGGACAGTCCTACGAGCAATACGTC. Protein product: CASSLGQSYEQYV.

The genes are TRBV2 and TRBJ2-7; maybe TRBD2 (5 bases). The CDR3 has 13 residues. Germline CDR1 and CDR2: SNHLY and FYNNEI. V lost 7 bases, J lost 5 bases, and 15 bases lay in between. DNA for the CDR3: TGTGCCAGCATCCCTAGGGAGCAGGACGAGCAGTACTTC. Translating gives CASIPREQDEQYF.

This clone was detected ten times or more. The CDR3: CASRDYGYTF. DNA of the CDR3: TGCGCCAGCAGGGACTATGGCTACACCTTC. The V call is TRBV10-1, the J call TRBJ1-2; no clear D. Deletions cut 6 bases from V and 3 bases from J, with 2 bases between. Germline CDR1 WNHNN, CDR2 SYGVQD (reference sequence). The CDR3 extends over 10 amino acids.

This clone appeared many times. The genes are TRBV19 and TRBJ2-7, with TRBD1 matching over 8 bases. Per germline, CDR1 LNHDA and CDR2 SQIVND (reference sequence). With V trimmed by 3 bases and J by 6 bases, 7 bases remained unmatched. The CDR3 spans 14 residues. The CDR3: CASSMGGQDVEQYF. Written as DNA, the CDR3 is TGTGCCAGTAGTATGGGGGGACAGGACGTCGAGCAGTACTTC. Together with reference TRBV19 and TRBJ2-7, the CDR3 gives the full variable domain: DGGITQSPKYLFRKEGQNVTLSCEQNLNHDAMYWYRQDPGQGLRLIYYSQIVNDFQKGDIAEGYSVSREKKESFPLTVTSAQKNPTAFYLCASSMGGQDVEQYFGPGTRLTVT.

Ten or more counts support this clone. A single base separates this from a much larger clone, so it may be a read error. This chain uses TRBV7-9 with TRBJ2-1; D not certain. The V end was cut by 5 bases, the J end by 8 bases, with 7 bases between. The CDR3 covers 11 residues. Germline CDR1 is SEHNR and CDR2 is FQNEAQ (reference sequence). CDR3 nucleotides: TGTGCCAGCAGCCTCTGGGATGAGCAGTTCTTC. Translating it yields CASSLWDEQFF.

This clone was found many times. V is TRBV11-1 and J is TRBJ2-4; 11 bases align to TRBD2. V gave up 1 base and J gave up 2 bases; unmatched junction bases: 7. The CDR3 runs 18 residues. Per the germline V gene, CDR1 is SGHAT and CDR2 is FQDESV (reference sequence). The DNA for the CDR3 is TGTGCCAGCAGCTTAGTGCGGCTAGCGGGAGGTACCAAAAACATTCAGTACTTC. Residues: CASSLVRLAGGTKNIQYF.

Ten or more counts support this clone. Given a much more abundant clone one base away, this may be a read error. At the DNA level, this CDR3 is encoded by other sequences in the same sample as well. The gene calls are TRBV4-3 and TRBJ2-7; unclear D gene. Germline-derived CDR1 and CDR2 are LGHNA and YSLEER. The germline V and J ends were trimmed by 1 base and 0 bases, with 10 bases remaining between them. This CDR3 contains 15 residues. The CDR3 nucleotides are TGCGCCAGCAGCCAAGGTTTTCCGAGCTCCTACGAGCAGTACTTC. This encodes CASSQGFPSSYEQYF.

This clone was counted many times. The CDR3 here is CASSQGAGNVGYTF. CDR3 in DNA: TGCGCCAGCAGCCAAGGGGCAGGGAATGTTGGCTACACCTTC. The V call is TRBV4-1, the J call TRBJ1-2; maybe TRBD1 (5 bases). The germline V gene encodes CDR1 MGHRA and CDR2 YSYEKL. This CDR3 has 14 residues. Trimming stripped 1 base from V and 7 bases from J, with 13 bases between.

This clone was picked up many times. The chain has TRBV10-3 and TRBJ2-2; TRBD2 aligns across 11 bases. Germline CDR1 is ENHRY and CDR2 is SYGVKD. This CDR3 comprises 16 residues. J lost 5 bases, V lost 3 bases, and 5 bases had no gene match. CDR3 nucleotide sequence: TGTGCCATCAGTGAAGAGCTAGCGGGAGGTACCGGGGAGCTGTTTTTT. Translated: CAISEELAGGTGELFF.

In its sample, this clone was seen many times. This specimen includes other DNA sequences encoding the same CDR3. The rearrangement joins TRBV19 to TRBJ2-3, with 7 bases that match TRBD2. V shed 9 bases, J shed 2 bases, and the junction held 8 bases outside the gene matches. CDR3 length: 14 residues. The germline gives CDR1 LNHDA, CDR2 SQIVND (reference sequence). The CDR3 nucleotides read TGTGCCAGCTGGGGTCGGGGGGACACAGATACGCAGTATTTT. This codes for CASWGRGDTDTQYF.

At least ten counts were recorded for this clone. This may arise from a read error, as a much more abundant clone is one base away. This chain connects TRBV27 to TRBJ2-1; D call uncertain. The V gene's germline CDR1 is MNHEY and CDR2 SMNVEV (reference sequence). This CDR3 is 15 amino acids long. V was pared by 2 bases and J by 0 bases, with 8 bases between. The CDR3 loop is CASSLEGLSYNEQFF. The CDR3 nucleotides read TGTGCCAGCAGTTTAGAAGGGCTCTCCTACAATGAGCAGTTCTTC.

The chain combines TRBV9 with TRBJ2-7; D possibly corresponds to TRBD1 (6 bases). In germline, CDR1 is SGDLS, CDR2 YYNGEE. This CDR3 is 12 amino acids long. V lost 3 bases to trimming and J lost 4 bases, with 8 bases between them. The CDR3 loop is CASSGQGYEQYF. The CDR3 region has the DNA TGTGCCAGCAGCGGCCAGGGGTACGAGCAGTACTTC.

Notes on this clone: The CDR3 carries no conserved terminal phenylalanine or tryptophan, so it likely arises from a read error. CDR3 residues: CAWRVGAEAFL. The CDR3 DNA sequence: TGTGCCTGGAGGGTAGGGGCTGAAGCTTTCCTT. The chain couples TRBV30 to TRBJ1-1, with TRBD1 as a possible D gene (5 bases). Germline-derived CDR1 and CDR2 are GTSNPN and SVGIG (reference sequence). The CDR3 is 11 amino acids. Trimming left V 3 bases short and J 6 bases short, with 8 bases between.

This clone is labeled as medium-sized. V is TRBV6-1 and J is TRBJ1-2; 8 bases are a match to TRBD1. The CDR3 runs to 13 residues. V shed 4 bases and J 6 bases; nucleotides not matched to a gene: 4. From germline, CDR1 is MNHNS and CDR2 SASEGT. CDR3 protein: CASSVTGGNGYTF. CDR3 DNA sequence: TGTGCCAGCAGTGTCACAGGGGGAAATGGCTACACCTTC.

This clone is a singleton in its sample. The chain has TRBV30 and TRBJ2-1; no clear D gene. The CDR3 is made up of 12 amino acids. Germline V gene lookup returns CDR1 GTSNPN and CDR2 SVGIG (reference sequence). V was clipped by 2 bases and J by 4 bases, with 6 bases between them. CDR3 in DNA: TGTGCCTGGAGTAGACTTTACAATGAGCAGTTCTTC. It encodes CAWSRLYNEQFF. The variable domain in full, completed from reference TRBV30 and TRBJ2-1, reads SQTIHQWPATLVQPVGSPLSLECTVEGTSNPNLYWYRQAAGRGLQLLFYSVGIGQISSEVPQNLSASRPQDRQFILSSKKLLLSDSGFYLCAWSRLYNEQFFGPGTRLTVL.

This clone was seen more than once but under ten times. The same CDR3 can be traced to other DNA sequences in this sample. The chain combines TRBV10-2 with TRBJ2-5; perhaps TRBD1 as D (5 bases). CDR3 length: 13 residues. V lost 10 bases, J lost 1 base, and 13 bases lay in between. Germline V gene data show CDR1 as WSHSY and CDR2 as SAAADI. The CDR3 DNA follows: TGCGCCATCTCTGCGGACATCCAAGAGACCCAGTACTTC. This encodes CAISADIQETQYF.

On this clone itself: A read error may explain this, as a much larger clone is one base away. Within the sample, other DNA sequences also encode this same CDR3. The chain has TRBV18 and TRBJ2-6; a weak D match, TRBD2 (6 bases). CDR3 length: 18 amino acids. Germline loops: CDR1 KGHSH, CDR2 LQKENI. Trimming took off 3 bases at V and 7 bases at J, with 22 bases between the two ends. CDR3: CASSPQAGPEVGANVLTF. CDR3 nucleotide sequence: TGTGCCAGCTCACCCCAGGCGGGGCCCGAAGTTGGTGCCAACGTCCTGACTTTC.

This clone was seen at least ten times. The chain employs TRBV9 and TRBJ2-7, with D tentatively TRBD2 (6 bases). The V and J ends lost 3 bases and 1 base respectively, with 14 bases between them. Germline-derived CDR1 and CDR2 are SGDLS and YYNGEE. The CDR3 has 15 residues. As DNA, the CDR3 is TGTGCCAGCAGCGCACATAGCGGAGAGTCCTACGAGCAGTACTTC. It translates to CASSAHSGESYEQYF.

This clone was recorded many times. The V gene is TRBV20-1, the J gene TRBJ1-4, with TRBD1 identical over 7 bases. In germline, CDR1 is DFQATT, CDR2 SNEGSKA (reference sequence). This CDR3 region has 15 residues. J was trimmed by 2 bases and V by 1 base; bases with no gene match: 4. The CDR3 loop is CSARGQGGTNEKLFF. CDR3 DNA sequence: TGCAGTGCTAGAGGGCAGGGGGGCACTAATGAAAAACTGTTTTTT.